The clone carrying this T cell receptor beta chain was found many times. Every bit of the isolated RNA underwent reverse transcription, so sequencing read expressed TCRB transcripts. An average of about 3.4 million reads was obtained for naive, central memory and regulatory T cell samples. The data were produced by immunoSEQ multiplex PCR, yet TCRdb's version contains in-frame clones alone and is incomplete. The table lists under 200,000 clones, about 8.5% of them singletons. The sample comes from a study of beta chain features in type 1 diabetes. The single heparinised draw taken from each donor contained around 100 mL of blood on average. V shed 4 bases and J 4 bases; nucleotides not matched to a gene: 6. The CDR3 has 14 amino acids. The germline V gene has CDR1 SGDLS and CDR2 YYNGEE.

The genes are TRBV9 and TRBJ2-5; 8 nucleotides agree with TRBD2. The receptor's source is a man younger than 30 in good health. Sequencing used central memory CD4+ T cells from blood. Here the CDR3 reads CASSSGLVPETQYF. The CDR3 bases are TGTGCCAGCAGCTCGGGACTAGTACCAGAGACCCAGTACTTC.